Listed below are T cell receptor beta chains from one sample, sequenced in a study of regulatory T cells in long-lasting Graves disease. TCRdb independently ran MiXCR on the multiplex PCR reads; one entry per CDR3 protein. This repertoire shows approximately 460,000 distinct CDR3 sequences, about 17% found once; its top ten account for around 11%. These same records also appear under a second study, on T cells in Graves' hyperthyroidism and ophthalmopathy.

This material consisted of peripheral blood mononuclear cells (PBMCs), taken at new diagnosis, from a patient treated with antithyroid drugs. These receptors were taken from a woman aged 25 to 39 with Graves disease. CDR3s include the opening cysteine and the closing phenylalanine or tryptophan. A D gene is named only where the DNA matches it firmly. The size entry is marked missing in some rows and otherwise reads once, few, many or a size class.

abundance	v_gene	len	j_gene	d_gene	CDR3nt	CDR3aa
many	TRBV30	14	TRBJ2-3	TRBD1	TGTGCCTCAAACAGGGGGGCAGGCACAGATACGCAGTATTTT	CASNRGAGTDTQYF
many	TRBV28	15	TRBJ1-5	NA	TGTGCCAGCAGCTCACCGGGGGCGATCAATCAGCCCCAGCATTTT	CASSSPGAINQPQHF
NA	TRBV27	13	TRBJ1-2	TRBD1	TGTGCCAGTGGACAGGGGGCTGACTATGGCTACACCTTC	CASGQGADYGYTF
many	TRBV3-1	14	TRBJ2-1	TRBD1	TGTGCCAGCACAAAGGGACAGTCCCTCAATGAGCAGTTCTTC	CASTKGQSLNEQFF
many	TRBV28	13	TRBJ1-1	TRBD1	TGTGCCACCAACAGGGGGCCAGGTACTGAAGCTTTCTTT	CATNRGPGTEAFF
NA	TRBV27	16	TRBJ2-7	NA	TGTGCCAGCAGTCCATATCCGGGCCCGCTAGCCGACGAGCAGTACTTC	CASSPYPGPLADEQYF
few	TRBV6-2/TRBV6-3	14	TRBJ2-5	TRBD1	TGTGCCAGCAAGCGGGACAGGGGGCATGAGACCCAGTACTTC	CASKRDRGHETQYF
few	TRBV6-1	14	TRBJ2-7	NA	TGTGCCAGCGCGGTTGGCCGGGAGTCCTACGAGCAGTACTTC	CASAVGRESYEQYF
many	TRBV28	14	TRBJ1-1	NA	TGTGCCAGCAGTCTGACTAGGGGGGGCACTGAAGCTTTCTTT	CASSLTRGGTEAFF
few	TRBV20-1	15	TRBJ2-6	NA	TGCAGTGCTAGGGACAGTCTGAGAGGGGCCAACGTCCTGACTTTC	CSARDSLRGANVLTF
many	TRBV6-1	15	TRBJ2-1	TRBD1	TGTGCCAGCAGGACTATGGGACAGGGGGACAATGAGCAGTTCTTC	CASRTMGQGDNEQFF
few	TRBV28	14	TRBJ2-1	NA	TGTGCCAGCAGTGCGGGTCCAAACCTAAATGAGCAGTTCTTC	CASSAGPNLNEQFF
few	TRBV12-3/TRBV12-4	15	TRBJ1-1	NA	TGTGCCAGCAGTTTCTTATCAGCACCGAACACTGAAGCTTTCTTT	CASSFLSAPNTEAFF
few	TRBV12-3/TRBV12-4	13	TRBJ2-2	NA	TGTGCCAGCCGTCGGTTATCGGCCGGGGAGCTGTTTTTT	CASRRLSAGELFF
many	TRBV6-5	14	TRBJ2-7	NA	TGTGCCAGCAGTTACAAGGCTACACTCCACGAGCAGTACTTC	CASSYKATLHEQYF